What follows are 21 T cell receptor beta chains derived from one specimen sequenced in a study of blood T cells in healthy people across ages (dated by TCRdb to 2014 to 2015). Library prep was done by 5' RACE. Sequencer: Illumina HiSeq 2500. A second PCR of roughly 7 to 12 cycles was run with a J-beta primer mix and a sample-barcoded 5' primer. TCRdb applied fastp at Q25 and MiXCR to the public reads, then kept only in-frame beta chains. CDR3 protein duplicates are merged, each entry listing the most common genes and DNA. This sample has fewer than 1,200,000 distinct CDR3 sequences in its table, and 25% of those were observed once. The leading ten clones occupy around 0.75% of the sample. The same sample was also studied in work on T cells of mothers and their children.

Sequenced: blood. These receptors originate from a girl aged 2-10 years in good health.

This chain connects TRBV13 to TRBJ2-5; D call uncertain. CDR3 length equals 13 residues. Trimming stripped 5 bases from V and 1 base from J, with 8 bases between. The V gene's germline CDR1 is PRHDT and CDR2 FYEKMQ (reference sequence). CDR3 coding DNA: TGTGCCAGCAGCCCCCGGGCCCAAGAGACCCAGTACTTC. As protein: CASSPRAQETQYF.

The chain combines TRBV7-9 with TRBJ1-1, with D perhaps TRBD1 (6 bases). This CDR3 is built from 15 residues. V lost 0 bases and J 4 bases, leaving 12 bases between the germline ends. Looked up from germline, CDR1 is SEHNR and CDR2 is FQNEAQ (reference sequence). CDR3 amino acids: CASSLAGQSLTEAFF. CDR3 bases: TGTGCCAGCAGCTTAGCCGGACAGAGCCTCACTGAAGCTTTCTTT.

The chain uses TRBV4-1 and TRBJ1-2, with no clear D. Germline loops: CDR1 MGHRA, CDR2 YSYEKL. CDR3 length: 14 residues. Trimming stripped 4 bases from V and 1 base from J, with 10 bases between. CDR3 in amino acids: CASSLLDINYGYTF. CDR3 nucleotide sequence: TGCGCCAGCAGCCTTCTCGACATTAACTATGGCTACACCTTC.

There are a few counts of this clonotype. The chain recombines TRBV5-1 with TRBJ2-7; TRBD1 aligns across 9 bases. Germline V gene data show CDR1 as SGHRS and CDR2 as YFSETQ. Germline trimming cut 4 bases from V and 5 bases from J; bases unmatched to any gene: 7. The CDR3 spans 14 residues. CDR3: CASSTDRGRNEQYF. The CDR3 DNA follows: TGCGCCAGCAGCACGGACAGGGGACGGAACGAGCAGTACTTC.

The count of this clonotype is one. The CDR3 DNA reads as TGCAGTGCTCTAACCTGGGCGGGGGGATTAAGCTCCTACAATGAGCAGTTCTTC. Translating it yields CSALTWAGGLSSYNEQFF. V usage is TRBV20-1 and J usage is TRBJ2-1, with 8 bases fitting TRBD2. Germline lookup yields CDR1 DFQATT and CDR2 SNEGSKA (reference sequence). Germline trimming cut 5 bases from V and 0 bases from J; bases unmatched to any gene: 15. The CDR3 is 18 residues long.

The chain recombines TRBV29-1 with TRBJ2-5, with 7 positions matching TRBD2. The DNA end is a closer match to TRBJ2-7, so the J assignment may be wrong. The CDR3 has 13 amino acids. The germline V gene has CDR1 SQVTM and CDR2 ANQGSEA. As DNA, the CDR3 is TGCAGCGTTGCTGCTAGCGGAACCTACGAGCAGTACTTC. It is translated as CSVAASGTYEQYF.

In nucleotides, the CDR3 is TGTGCCAGTAGTATTTTGGGGGACAGTTACAATGAGCAGTTCTTC. This translates into CASSILGDSYNEQFF. The V gene is TRBV19, the J gene TRBJ2-1; 7 positions agree with TRBD1. The CDR3 runs to 15 residues. Looked up from germline, CDR1 is LNHDA and CDR2 is SQIVND (reference sequence). J gave up 4 bases and V 3 bases, and 6 bases lay outside the gene matches.

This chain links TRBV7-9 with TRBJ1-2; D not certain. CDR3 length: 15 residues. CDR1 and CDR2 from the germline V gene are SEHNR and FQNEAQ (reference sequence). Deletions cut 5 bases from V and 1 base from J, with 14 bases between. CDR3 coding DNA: TGTGCCAGCAGCGAACGACTGCTCCTTAACTATGGCTACACCTTC. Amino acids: CASSERLLLNYGYTF.

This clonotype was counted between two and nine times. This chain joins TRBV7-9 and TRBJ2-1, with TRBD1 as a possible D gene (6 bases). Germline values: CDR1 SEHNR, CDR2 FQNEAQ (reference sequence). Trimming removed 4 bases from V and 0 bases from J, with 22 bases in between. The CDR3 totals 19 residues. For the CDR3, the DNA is TGTGCCAGCAGCTGGCCAGGAACCCCAGGGGAAGCCTCCTACAATGAGCAGTTCTTC. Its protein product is CASSWPGTPGEASYNEQFF.

CDR3 bases: TGTGCCAGCAGCCGGGAGGTGGGGGGCCGGACTGAAGCTTTCTTT. It specifies CASSREVGGRTEAFF. This rearrangement joins TRBV3-1 to TRBJ1-1; weak D call: TRBD1 (6 bases). Germline assignment: CDR1 LGHDT and CDR2 YNNKEL (reference sequence). With 4 bases removed from V and 5 bases from J, the gap between germline ends came to 17 bases. This CDR3 has 15 residues.

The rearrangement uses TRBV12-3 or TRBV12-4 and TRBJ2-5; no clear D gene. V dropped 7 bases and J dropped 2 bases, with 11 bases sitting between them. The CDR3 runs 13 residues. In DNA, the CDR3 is TGTGCCAGCAAATCGCGCGAACAAGAGACCCAGTACTTC. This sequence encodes CASKSREQETQYF.

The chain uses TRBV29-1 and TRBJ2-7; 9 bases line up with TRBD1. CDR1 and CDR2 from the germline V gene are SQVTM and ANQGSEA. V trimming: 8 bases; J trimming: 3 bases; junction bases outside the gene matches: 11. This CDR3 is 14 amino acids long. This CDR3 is CSFVPGQGIYEQYF. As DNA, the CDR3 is TGCAGCTTCGTACCGGGACAGGGAATCTACGAGCAGTACTTC.

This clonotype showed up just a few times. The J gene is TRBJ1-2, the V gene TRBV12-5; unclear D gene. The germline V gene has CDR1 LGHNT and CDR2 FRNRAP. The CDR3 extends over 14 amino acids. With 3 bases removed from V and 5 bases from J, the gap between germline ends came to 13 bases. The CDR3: CASGFVVTSYGYTF. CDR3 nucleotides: TGTGCTAGTGGTTTCGTCGTTACCTCTTATGGCTACACCTTC. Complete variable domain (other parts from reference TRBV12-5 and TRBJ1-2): DARVTQTPRHKVTEMGQEVTMRCQPILGHNTVFWYRQTMMQGLELLAYFRNRAPLDDSGMPKDRFSAEMPDATLATLKIQPSEPRDSAVYFCASGFVVTSYGYTFGSGTRLTVV.

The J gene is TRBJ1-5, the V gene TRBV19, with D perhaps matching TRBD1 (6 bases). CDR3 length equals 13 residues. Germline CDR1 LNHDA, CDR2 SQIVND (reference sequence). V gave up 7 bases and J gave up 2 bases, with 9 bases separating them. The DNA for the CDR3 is TGTGCCAGTACTCCAGGGGGCAATCAGCCCCAGCATTTT. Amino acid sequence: CASTPGGNQPQHF.

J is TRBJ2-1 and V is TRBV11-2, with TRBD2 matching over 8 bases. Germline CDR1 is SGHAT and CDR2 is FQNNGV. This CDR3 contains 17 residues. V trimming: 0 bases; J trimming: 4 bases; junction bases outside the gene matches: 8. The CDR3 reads CASSLDQYLAGYNEQFF. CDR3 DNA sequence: TGTGCCAGCAGCTTAGATCAATATCTAGCGGGTTACAATGAGCAGTTCTTC.

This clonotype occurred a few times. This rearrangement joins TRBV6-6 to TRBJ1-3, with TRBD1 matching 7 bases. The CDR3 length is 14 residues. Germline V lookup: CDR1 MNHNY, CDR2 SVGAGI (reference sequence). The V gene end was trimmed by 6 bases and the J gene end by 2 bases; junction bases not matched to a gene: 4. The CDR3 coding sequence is TGTGCCAGCAGACAAGGGACAGCTGGAAACACCATATATTTT. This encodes CASRQGTAGNTIYF.

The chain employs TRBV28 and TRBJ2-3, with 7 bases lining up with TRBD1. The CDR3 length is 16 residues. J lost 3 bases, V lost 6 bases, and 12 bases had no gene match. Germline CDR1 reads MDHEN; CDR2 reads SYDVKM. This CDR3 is CASSSVWARGTDTQYF. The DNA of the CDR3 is TGTGCCAGCAGCTCGGTTTGGGCCAGGGGGACAGATACGCAGTATTTT.

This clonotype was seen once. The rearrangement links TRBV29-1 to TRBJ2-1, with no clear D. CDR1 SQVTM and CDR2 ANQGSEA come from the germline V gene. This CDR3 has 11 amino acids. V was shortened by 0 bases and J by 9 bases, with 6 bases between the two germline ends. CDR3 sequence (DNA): TGCAGCGTTGAAGATCTGAGTGAGCAGTTCTTC. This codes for CSVEDLSEQFF.

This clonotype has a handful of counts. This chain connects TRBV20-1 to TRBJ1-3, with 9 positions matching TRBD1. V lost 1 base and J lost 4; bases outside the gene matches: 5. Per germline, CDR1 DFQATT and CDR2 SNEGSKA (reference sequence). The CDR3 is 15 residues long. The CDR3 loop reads CSARGGQGSGNTIYF. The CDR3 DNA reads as TGCAGTGCTAGAGGGGGACAGGGCTCGGGAAACACCATATATTTT.

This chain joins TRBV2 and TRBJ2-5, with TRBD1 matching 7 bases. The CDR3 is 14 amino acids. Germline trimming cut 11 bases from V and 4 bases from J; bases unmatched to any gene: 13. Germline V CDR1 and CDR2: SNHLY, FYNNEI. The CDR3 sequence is CAWGRQGGLETQYF. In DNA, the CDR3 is TGTGCCTGGGGGCGACAGGGCGGTTTAGAGACCCAGTACTTC. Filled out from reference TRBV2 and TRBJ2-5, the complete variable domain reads EPEVTQTPSHQVTQMGQEVILRCVPISNHLYFYWYRQILGQKVEFLVSFYNNEISEKSEIFDDQFSVERPDGSNFTLKIRSTKLEDSAMYFCAWGRQGGLETQYFGPGTRLLVL.

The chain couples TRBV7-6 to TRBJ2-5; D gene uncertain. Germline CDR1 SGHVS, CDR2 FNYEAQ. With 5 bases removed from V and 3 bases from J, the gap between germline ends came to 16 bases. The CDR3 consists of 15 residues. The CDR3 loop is CASSHLTGPEETQYF. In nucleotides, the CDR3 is TGTGCCAGCAGCCACCTTACGGGCCCCGAAGAGACCCAGTACTTC.